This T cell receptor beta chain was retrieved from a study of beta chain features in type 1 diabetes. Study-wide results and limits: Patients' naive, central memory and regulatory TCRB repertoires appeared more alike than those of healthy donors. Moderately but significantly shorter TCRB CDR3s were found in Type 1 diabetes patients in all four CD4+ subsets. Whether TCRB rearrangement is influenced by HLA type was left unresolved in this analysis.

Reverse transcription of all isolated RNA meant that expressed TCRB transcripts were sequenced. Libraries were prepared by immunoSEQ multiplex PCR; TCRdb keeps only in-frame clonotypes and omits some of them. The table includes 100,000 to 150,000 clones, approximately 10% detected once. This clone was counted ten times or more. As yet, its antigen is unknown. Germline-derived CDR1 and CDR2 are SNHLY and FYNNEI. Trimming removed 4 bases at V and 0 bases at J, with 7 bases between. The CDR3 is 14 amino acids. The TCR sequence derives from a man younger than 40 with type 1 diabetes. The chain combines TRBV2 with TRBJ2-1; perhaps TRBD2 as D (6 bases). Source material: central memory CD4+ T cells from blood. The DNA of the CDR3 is TGTGCCAGCAGTGTAGCGGCCTCCTACAATGAGCAGTTCTTC. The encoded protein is CASSVAASYNEQFF.